This T cell receptor (beta chain) originates from a study of human T cells and chemical hapten exposure (dated by TCRdb to about 2021). Regarding the complete study: For sensitization, 2% DPC in acetone was applied to a roughly 2 cm by roughly 2 cm area of upper inner arm skin. Alopecia areata with under or over 50% scalp involvement, alopecia totalis and alopecia universalis were represented in the patient cohort, which was mostly female. Blood samples were taken from patients before sensitization (week 0) and then at 2, 6 and about 24 weeks after DPC sensitization. Libraries were combined into a pool for sequencing, and differences in TCR yield between samples came mainly from small differences in library volumes within the pool. Peripheral blood TCR repertoire changes were tracked in vivo in alopecia patients during primary and secondary sensitization to the hapten diphenylcyclopropenone (DPC). Throughout the study period of 20 to 30 weeks, patients also received therapeutic DPC doses to the scalp every week. Twenty-nine alopecia patients gave blood for TCR sequencing at one to four time points (pre-sensitization, 2, 6 and 24 weeks). Patch testing on the upper back used Finn chambers containing 0.01% DPC, with scoring done after 6 days according to International Contact Dermatitis Research Group standards.

Results the study describes overall, beyond this receptor: Repeated subsampling changed both the strength of the expansion versus patch-test correlation and the threshold at which the correlation became significant. DPC sensitization did not change how many TCRs were above 1 in 1000 frequency, and no evidence was found of alterations in global repertoire structure. Patch test score correlated positively with the number of PT1 expanded TCRs, reaching significance at thresholds 8, 16 and 32 but not at 4. Expanded TCRs formed significantly more large CDR3 similarity clusters than pre-sensitization or healthy control sets, consistent with antigen-driven responses. Alopecia, a presumed autoimmune disease, was present in all patients, so the immune response of the patients might differ from that of healthy individuals.

The library was made by RACE. The sequencer was a NextSeq 500. During library preparation, unique molecular identifiers were attached to individual cDNA molecules so that TCRs could be counted quantitatively and reproducibly. For every blood RNA sample, sequencing covered both the TCR alpha and TCR beta chains. In the paper's pipeline: The median number of TCRs per sample was over 95,000, ranging from 23,224 to 690,600. V, J and CDR3 annotation of the TCR reads was performed with the Decombinator software suite. For PS versus PT1 abundance plots, all samples were subsampled to the same number of TCRs (28,000). Expanded TCRs were defined as absent before sensitization and observed at least eight times at the 2-week time point. Using fastp at Q25 and MiXCR, TCRdb reprocessed the public reads and kept productive beta chains. Each CDR3 protein appears once, grouped with its most common genes and DNA. TCRdb's processing, not the authors', yielded these V and J calls. The sample table lists 75,000 to 100,000 distinct CDR3 sequences, roughly 12% of them with a count of one. The top ten clonotypes cover over 2% of the sample.

A word on this clonotype: What antigen it recognizes has not been identified. Per-nucleotide qualities are absent, and no much larger clonotype sits a single base away.

This sample's time point label indicates: patch test 1, 2 weeks after DPC sensitization. Per the publication, the treatment or condition label means: therapeutic diphenylcyclopropenone sensitization with weekly scalp DPC. At every patch-test visit, the blood draw took place before the patch test was put on. Eligible patients were aged 18 to 70, diagnosed with alopecia, deemed suitable for DPC therapy, and excluded if pregnant. Total RNA was extracted from unfractionated whole blood collected in Tempus Blood RNA tubes. The specimen was whole blood, collected in connection with sensitization to the hapten diphenylcyclopropenone (DPC). The TCR was taken from a woman in her forties with alopecia areata. Some clones in this sample may be carry-over from other donors' samples.

CDR3 protein: CASSFRQSTGELFF. The DNA sequence follows: TGTGCCAGCAGTTTTCGACAGTCCACCGGGGAGCTGTTTTTT. This chain joins TRBV2 to TRBJ2-2, with a tentative D gene TRBD1 over 5 matching bases. The CDR3 sequence holds 14 residues, the cysteine and phenylalanine included. Only the CDR3 DNA stays, 42 bases, in frame from base 1. V was cut back by 5 bases and J by 4 bases, leaving a gap of 11 bases between them. The germline V gene supplies CDR1 SNHLY and CDR2 FYNNEI.